The rows below give T cell receptor beta chains drawn from one sample of a study of blood T cell repertoires in COVID-19. Clones were sequenced by immunoSEQ multiplex PCR, and TCRdb holds only the in-frame ones, with some missing. The table lists 300,000 or so clones, about 83% of them singletons. Source material: peripheral blood. These receptors were taken from a woman aged 45-65 years with acute or convalescent COVID-19. Both conserved end residues are part of each CDR3. The D gene is left open where the match is weak. Part of the rows lack a size; the others show once, few, many or a class for expanded clones.

v_call	j_call	d_call	clone_size	cdr3_aa	cdr3_nt
TRBV6-5	TRBJ2-7	-	-	CASTLGSLTYEQYF	TGTGCCAGCACCTTGGGCAGCCTAACCTACGAGCAGTACTTC
TRBV28	TRBJ1-4	-	-	CASSLAGGNEKLFF	TGTGCCAGCAGTTTAGCAGGTGGTAATGAAAAACTGTTTTTT
TRBV25-1	TRBJ1-1	TRBD1	-	CASSELRGLAFF	TGTGCCAGCAGTGAATTGAGGGGGCTAGCTTTCTTT
TRBV18	TRBJ1-4	TRBD1	-	CASSWDRGEEKLFF	TGTGCCAGCTCGTGGGACAGGGGCGAGGAAAAACTGTTTTTT
TRBV12-3/TRBV12-4	TRBJ1-4	-	-	CASSGRRGEKLFF	TGTGCCAGCAGTGGACGACGGGGTGAAAAACTGTTTTTT
TRBV9	TRBJ1-6	TRBD1	-	CASSVGDSRSPLHF	TGTGCCAGCAGCGTAGGGGACAGTCGATCACCCCTCCACTTT
TRBV10-3	TRBJ2-1	-	once	CAISVRLGETWLEQFF	TGTGCCATCAGTGTGAGGCTAGGTGAGACTTGGCTTGAGCAGTTCTTC
TRBV14	TRBJ1-1	TRBD1	-	CASSQISTGVNTEAFF	TGTGCCAGCAGCCAAATCTCGACAGGGGTGAACACTGAAGCTTTCTTT
TRBV28	TRBJ2-1	TRBD2	-	CASSLTGGRMKGSYNEQFF	TGTGCCAGCAGCCTCACGGGAGGCCGTATGAAAGGCTCCTACAATGAGCAGTTCTTC
TRBV18	TRBJ1-1	TRBD1	-	CASSERQGPLNTEAFF	TGTGCCAGCTCAGAAAGACAGGGGCCTCTGAACACTGAAGCTTTCTTT
TRBV19	TRBJ1-2	-	-	CASRTGTNYGYTF	TGTGCCAGTAGGACCGGGACAAACTATGGCTACACCTTC
TRBV28	TRBJ1-2	TRBD1	-	CASSSLGTGGFGYTF	TGTGCCAGCAGTTCCTTAGGGACAGGTGGTTTTGGCTACACCTTC
TRBV2	TRBJ1-5	-	-	CASSEGQRNQPQHF	TGTGCCAGCAGTGAAGGACAGCGCAATCAGCCCCAGCATTTT
TRBV21-1	TRBJ2-1	-	-	CASSRDRGPDEQFF	TGTGCCAGCAGCCGGGACAGGGGGCCAGATGAGCAGTTCTTC
TRBV29-1	TRBJ2-2	TRBD1	-	CSVVSGGLGELFF	TGCAGCGTTGTATCAGGGGGTTTGGGGGAGCTGTTTTTT
TRBV7-6	TRBJ2-5	-	-	CASSLTGSETQYF	TGTGCCAGCAGCTTAACAGGGTCCGAGACCCAGTACTTC
TRBV30	TRBJ2-7	TRBD2	-	CAWSRLALGEQYF	TGTGCCTGGAGTCGACTAGCCCTCGGCGAGCAGTACTTC
TRBV27	TRBJ2-5	TRBD2	-	CASSDGGASYQETQYF	TGTGCCAGCAGTGACGGGGGGGCGTCTTACCAAGAGACCCAGTACTTC
TRBV28	TRBJ1-3	-	-	CASSSTADSGNTIYF	TGTGCCAGCAGTTCTACAGCGGACTCTGGAAACACCATATATTTT
TRBV7-9	TRBJ2-1	-	-	CASSLAQGGIEQFF	TGTGCCAGCAGCTTGGCCCAGGGGGGAATTGAGCAGTTCTTC
TRBV4-2	TRBJ2-1	TRBD2	-	CASSQLASGRAVEQFF	TGTGCCAGCAGCCAACTTGCTAGCGGGAGGGCCGTTGAGCAGTTCTTC
TRBV5-6	TRBJ1-4	-	-	CASSPQGGEEEKLFF	TGTGCCAGCAGTCCACAGGGTGGGGAAGAGGAAAAACTGTTTTTT
TRBV2	TRBJ2-3	TRBD2	-	CASSHPGLAADTQYF	TGTGCCAGTTCTCACCCGGGACTAGCGGCCGATACGCAGTATTTT
TRBV7-9	TRBJ1-5	TRBD1	-	CASSLEGGRNQPQHF	TGTGCCAGCAGCTTGGAAGGGGGCCGCAATCAGCCCCAGCATTTT
TRBV6-5	TRBJ1-2	-	once	CASRRGLGYGYTF	TGTGCCAGCCGAAGGGGCCTGGGCTATGGCTACACCTTC
TRBV28	TRBJ2-7	-	-	CASSLPGTYEQYF	TGTGCCAGCAGTTTACCCGGTACCTACGAGCAGTACTTC
TRBV28	TRBJ2-5	-	-	CASSFPNGGQETQYF	TGTGCCAGCAGTTTCCCCAATGGCGGCCAAGAGACCCAGTACTTC
TRBV7-9	TRBJ2-5	TRBD1	few	CASSRGRETQYF	TGTGCCAGCAGCAGGGGGCGGGAGACCCAGTACTTC